Following are 19 T cell receptor beta chains from one sample sequenced in a study of blood T cells in healthy people across ages. A J-beta primer mix and a sample-barcoded 5' primer were used in a second PCR of about 7 to 12 cycles. One entry per CDR3 protein results from TCRdb running MiXCR on the 5' RACE reads. The sample lists roughly 800,000 distinct CDR3 sequences, roughly 60% occurring once. Specimen: blood. The receptors derive from a man aged 30-40 years in good health.

This clonotype was detected only a few times. The genes are TRBV3-1 and TRBJ1-6; 9 nucleotides align to TRBD1. Germline CDR1 reads LGHDT; CDR2 reads YNNKEL (reference sequence). Losses at the gene ends were 4 bases for V and 8 bases for J; bases not matched to a gene: 6. The CDR3 is 15 residues long. The CDR3 here is CASSRGQGLDSPLHF. CDR3 DNA: TGTGCCAGCAGCCGCGGACAGGGGTTAGATTCACCCCTCCACTTT.

CDR3 region: CASSQGQSFTDTQYF. The CDR3 bases are TGCGCCAGCAGCCAGGGACAGTCTTTCACAGATACGCAGTATTTT. The gene calls are TRBV5-1 and TRBJ2-3, with TRBD1 identical over 7 bases. The V segment lost 4 bases and the J segment 2 bases; nucleotides outside the gene matches: 7. Germline-derived CDR1 and CDR2 are SGHRS and YFSETQ. The CDR3 length is 15 residues.

The CDR3 DNA is TGCGCCAGCAGCCAAGATGCCACAGGGGAAAATGAAAAACTGTTTTTT. It codes for CASSQDATGENEKLFF. V usage is TRBV4-3 and J usage is TRBJ1-4; TRBD1 matches 7 bases. This CDR3 is 16 amino acids long. V dropped 0 bases and J dropped 5; count of bases not matched to a gene: 6. The germline V gene encodes CDR1 LGHNA and CDR2 YSLEER.

The chain couples TRBV2 to TRBJ2-1; no reliable D call. The germline CDR1 and CDR2 sequences are SNHLY and FYNNEI. The length of the CDR3 is 16 residues. The germline V and J ends were trimmed by 2 bases and 4 bases, with 15 bases remaining between them. The CDR3 loop is CASSESVGSFYNEQFF. CDR3 sequence (DNA): TGTGCCAGCAGTGAATCGGTGGGTTCCTTTTACAATGAGCAGTTCTTC.

The rearrangement links TRBV3-1 to TRBJ2-5; 9 bases agree with TRBD1. This CDR3 spans 14 amino acids. Trimming removed 3 bases from V and 5 bases from J; junction bases left unmatched: 4. Germline V gene data show CDR1 as LGHDT and CDR2 as YNNKEL (reference sequence). DNA of the CDR3: TGTGCCAGCAGCCACCAGACAGGGGGGGAGACCCAGTACTTC. Protein: CASSHQTGGETQYF.

V is TRBV7-2 and J is TRBJ2-4; possible D gene TRBD2, 7 bases. Trimming removed 7 bases from V and 6 bases from J, with 19 bases in between. The CDR3 has 15 residues. Germline-derived CDR1 and CDR2 are SGHTA and FQGNSA. CDR3 in DNA: TGTGCCAGCACAGGAGGGGGGGGATCGGCAAACATTCAGTACTTC. The encoded protein is CASTGGGGSANIQYF.

V gene TRBV28 combines with J gene TRBJ2-7; D remains unclear. CDR3 length: 12 amino acids. The V and J ends lost 8 bases and 0 bases respectively, with 8 bases between them. Germline lookup yields CDR1 MDHEN and CDR2 SYDVKM. CDR3 in amino acids: CASGQNSYEQYF. The CDR3 DNA reads as TGTGCCAGCGGCCAGAACTCCTACGAGCAGTACTTC.

The J gene is TRBJ1-4, the V gene TRBV27; D gene ambiguous. V was cut by 2 bases and J by 10 bases, with 11 bases left in between. The germline CDR1 and CDR2 sequences are MNHEY and SMNVEV (reference sequence). The CDR3 consists of 13 residues. CDR3 DNA: TGTGCCAGCAGTTTAAAGAGCGGCCGAAAACTGTTTTTT. This codes for CASSLKSGRKLFF.

This clonotype was recorded once. The chain links TRBV7-6 to TRBJ2-1; D is unclear. The CDR3 contains 19 residues. Per germline, CDR1 SGHVS and CDR2 FNYEAQ. Trimming left V 2 bases short and J 0 bases short, with 20 bases between. Here the CDR3 reads CASSLNSLAYEPSYNEQFF. The CDR3 nucleotides read TGTGCCAGCAGCTTAAATTCCTTAGCCTATGAGCCCTCCTACAATGAGCAGTTCTTC.

In its sample, this clonotype was seen a few times. The chain has TRBV20-1 and TRBJ1-2; maybe TRBD1 (5 bases). This CDR3 spans 13 amino acids. Between the trimmed V and J ends, which lost 6 bases and 6 bases, there was a span of 17 bases. CDR1 and CDR2 from the germline V gene are DFQATT and SNEGSKA (reference sequence). The CDR3 DNA follows: TGCAGTGCCCTAGGGCCGGGGACCAATGGCTACACCTTC. Protein product: CSALGPGTNGYTF.

V usage is TRBV2 and J usage is TRBJ2-6; D might be TRBD1 or TRBD2, each matching 6 bases. V gave up 6 bases and J gave up 0 bases, with 18 bases separating them. The germline V gene has CDR1 SNHLY and CDR2 FYNNEI. The CDR3 contains 18 residues. The CDR3 reads CASSQLGGGNSGANVLTF. The CDR3, as DNA: TGTGCCAGCAGCCAGCTCGGGGGCGGGAACTCTGGGGCCAACGTCCTGACTTTC.

The chain joins TRBV7-8 to TRBJ1-2; tentatively, D is TRBD1 (6 bases). The CDR3 contains 14 residues. Trimming took off 1 base at V and 4 bases at J, with 10 bases between the two ends. Germline CDR1 reads SGHVS; CDR2 reads FQNEAQ. CDR3 amino acids: CASSLDGQSYGYTF. In nucleotides, the CDR3 is TGTGCCAGCAGCTTAGACGGACAGAGCTATGGCTACACCTTC.

The chain is built from TRBV6-5 and TRBJ1-1; TRBD1 agrees at 10 bases. The CDR3 consists of 15 residues. The germline CDR1 and CDR2 sequences are MNHEY and SVGAGI. Trimming at V came to 4 bases and at J to 1 base, leaving 3 bases not matched to a gene. Here the CDR3 DNA reads TGTGCCAGCAGTTCGGACAGGGGGAGGAACACTGAAGCTTTCTTT. The encoded protein is CASSSDRGRNTEAFF.

This clonotype appeared many times. J is TRBJ2-1 and V is TRBV7-7; the match to TRBD1 covers 7 bases. With V trimmed by 1 base and J by 6 bases, 9 bases remained unmatched. This CDR3 contains 16 residues. Germline-derived CDR1 and CDR2 are SSHAT and FNYEAQ (reference sequence). The CDR3 region is CASSLVPRGIGNEQFF. The CDR3 region has the DNA TGTGCCAGCAGCTTAGTCCCCAGGGGGATAGGCAATGAGCAGTTCTTC.

The chain uses TRBV11-1 and TRBJ2-1, with D perhaps TRBD1 or TRBD2 (6 bases each). Germline V gives CDR1 SGHAT, CDR2 FQDESV (reference sequence). CDR3 length equals 16 residues. V gave up 5 bases and J gave up 8 bases, with 22 bases separating them. The CDR3 nucleotides read TGTGCCAGCAGCGACTCTCGTAAGGGGGGTTTGGATGAGCAGTTCTTC. Its translation: CASSDSRKGGLDEQFF.

The gene calls are TRBV29-1 and TRBJ2-3; 11 bases agree with TRBD2. After removal of 6 bases from V and 5 bases from J, the junction contained 7 bases not matched to a gene. CDR1 is SQVTM and CDR2 is ANQGSEA in the germline V gene. The CDR3 runs to 14 residues. CDR3 amino acids: CSVVGTSGGDTQYF. The DNA of the CDR3 is TGCAGCGTCGTCGGGACTAGCGGTGGAGATACGCAGTATTTT.

The rearrangement uses TRBV6-2 or TRBV6-3 and TRBJ2-4; D unclear. The better agreement between TRBJ2-7 and the DNA end casts doubt on the J call. Germline values: CDR1 MNHEY, CDR2 SVGEGT. The CDR3 runs 10 residues. The CDR3 here is CASGSREQYF. The CDR3 DNA reads as TGTGCCAGCGGGTCCCGCGAGCAGTACTTC.

The CDR3 DNA follows: TGTGCCAGCAGTTTCATGGGGGGGAGCACAGATACGCAGTATTTT. It codes for CASSFMGGSTDTQYF. The V call is TRBV28, the J call TRBJ2-3, with 7 positions matching TRBD2. The CDR3 contains 15 residues. V was clipped by 3 bases and J by 0 bases; unmatched bases: 3. Germline V lookup: CDR1 MDHEN, CDR2 SYDVKM.

The chain carries TRBV9 and TRBJ2-3; D perhaps matches TRBD1 (5 bases). This CDR3 contains 13 residues. In germline, CDR1 is SGDLS, CDR2 YYNGEE. V was clipped by 4 bases and J by 6 bases, with 12 bases between them. Here the CDR3 DNA reads TGTGCCAGCAGCCAGGGTTCGTTTGATACGCAGTATTTT. Translating it yields CASSQGSFDTQYF.